These 9 T cell receptor beta chains were sequenced from one sample in a study of blood T cell repertoires in COVID-19. Assay used: immunoSEQ multiplex PCR; TCRdb lists only in-frame clones, some missing. The table records under 150,000 clones, roughly 79% of them present only once. The specimen was peripheral blood. The receptors come from a human donor with acute or convalescent COVID-19. The donor label of this sample is uncertain.

This chain joins TRBV5-1 and TRBJ1-5; TRBD1 matches at 11 bases. CDR1 and CDR2 from the germline V gene are SGHRS and YFSETQ. With V trimmed by 4 bases and J by 7 bases, 4 bases remained unmatched. The CDR3 is 14 amino acids. CDR3 region: CASSTGTGGQPQHF. In DNA, the CDR3 is TGCGCCAGCAGCACCGGGACAGGGGGGCAGCCCCAGCATTTT.

This clone has only a few counts. This chain links TRBV6-1 with TRBJ1-2; 8 bases align to TRBD1. V shed 0 bases, J shed 8 bases, and the junction held 8 bases outside the gene matches. This CDR3 is built from 15 residues. The V gene's germline CDR1 is MNHNS and CDR2 SASEGT. CDR3 in amino acids: CASSEATDRVYGYTF. In DNA form, the CDR3 reads TGTGCCAGCAGTGAAGCTACGGACAGGGTTTACGGCTACACCTTC.

The chain recombines TRBV11-2 with TRBJ1-5, with 11 bases matching TRBD1. With 1 base clipped from V and 6 bases from J, the junction kept 5 bases outside the gene matches. The CDR3 has 16 residues. The germline gives CDR1 SGHAT, CDR2 FQNNGV. CDR3 in amino acids: CASSLAGTGGVQPQHF. CDR3 bases: TGTGCCAGCAGCTTAGCAGGGACAGGGGGGGTTCAGCCCCAGCATTTT.

The CDR3 bases are TGTGCCACCAGTGTTGCCGGGGGTCAGCGAACGACAGATACGCAGTATTTT. Its protein is CATSVAGGQRTTDTQYF. The chain is built from TRBV24-1 and TRBJ2-3; possible D gene TRBD2, 6 bases. The germline V gene has CDR1 KGHDR and CDR2 SFDVKD. This CDR3 is 17 amino acids long. V was pared by 5 bases and J by 3 bases, with 20 bases between.

The chain employs TRBV5-1 and TRBJ2-4; the D gene is possibly TRBD2 (5 bases). This CDR3 is 13 amino acids long. The ends were cut back, 4 bases at V and 9 bases at J, with 14 bases in the middle. Germline assignment: CDR1 SGHRS and CDR2 YFSETQ. The CDR3 bases are TGCGCCAGCAGCCTCAATAGCGATGTCATTCAGTACTTC. Translation gives CASSLNSDVIQYF.

V gene TRBV29-1 combines with J gene TRBJ2-3, with D perhaps matching TRBD2 (5 bases). The V end was cut by 4 bases, the J end by 7 bases, with 9 bases between. The CDR3 is made up of 11 amino acids. CDR1 and CDR2 from the germline V gene are SQVTM and ANQGSEA. The CDR3 region is CSVGGLNTQYF. CDR3 sequence (DNA): TGCAGCGTTGGAGGGTTGAATACGCAGTATTTT.

The chain joins TRBV6-5 to TRBJ2-5, with D perhaps matching TRBD1 (6 bases). Germline assignment: CDR1 MNHEY and CDR2 SVGAGI. Trimming shortened V by 6 bases and J by 5 bases, and 16 bases separated the two germline ends. The CDR3 covers 14 residues. The CDR3 loop is CASRPQGFVETQYF. The CDR3 bases are TGTGCCAGCAGACCACAGGGATTCGTGGAGACCCAGTACTTC.

This chain connects TRBV7-7 to TRBJ2-5; D perhaps matches TRBD2 (5 bases). V dropped 1 base and J dropped 5 bases, with 11 bases sitting between them. The CDR3 loop spans 14 amino acids. Per the germline V gene, CDR1 is SSHAT and CDR2 is FNYEAQ (reference sequence). The CDR3 nucleotides are TGTGCCAGCAGCTTAGGGCATTCGGGGGAGACCCAGTACTTC. It encodes CASSLGHSGETQYF.

The chain has TRBV19 and TRBJ1-3; 7 bases are shared with TRBD1. This CDR3 has 14 residues. With V trimmed by 5 bases and J by 4 bases, 5 bases remained unmatched. Germline CDR1 reads LNHDA; CDR2 reads SQIVND (reference sequence). The CDR3 region has the DNA TGTGCCAGTAGTCCTACAGGGGACGGAAACACCATATATTTT. It translates to CASSPTGDGNTIYF.